This T cell receptor (beta chain) comes out of a study of T cell responses to AZD1222 COVID-19 vaccine. Findings and limits, study-wide: Per reports, nearly half of all spike-specific TCRs target regions that are unmutated in variants. Clonal diversity may have been underestimated, and the donors were mostly white British, with more females than males. Only after the peak T cell response were repertoires sampled.

Generated by immunoSEQ multiplex PCR, the TCRdb table keeps only in-frame clones and is missing some. The sample includes about 97,000 clones, roughly nine tenths seen only once; the top ten take approximately 1.2%. A note on this clone: Its antigen is unidentified.

Sequencing used peripheral blood, obtained on day 0 of AZD1222 vaccination. This clonotype was sampled from an adult in good health.

This CDR3 reads CASRASRNLNTEAFF. CDR3 DNA sequence: TGTGCCAGCAGGGCTTCCCGGAATCTGAACACTGAAGCTTTCTTT. This chain links TRBV6-5 with TRBJ1-1; D ambiguous. The CDR3 has 15 amino acids. CDR1 is MNHEY and CDR2 is SVGAGI in the germline V gene. The V and J ends lost 6 bases and 0 bases respectively, with 14 bases between them.